A single sample gave rise to the 25 T cell receptor beta chains below, sequenced in a study of OX40 agonist ivuxolimab in advanced cancers. Profiling relied on immunoSEQ multiplex PCR, and the TCRdb table lists in-frame clones only, not all of them. Seen here are around 100,000 clones, roughly 89% observed once, and the top ten hold 0.3% to 0.4%. Here the sequenced sample was CD4+ or CD8+ T cells sorted from blood, taken in a trial of the OX40 agonist ivuxolimab. Every receptor here comes from an adult with an advanced solid tumor such as melanoma, head and neck, liver or kidney cancer.

This clone has only one observation. V is TRBV28 and J is TRBJ1-1; D is perhaps TRBD1 (6 bases). Germline CDR1 and CDR2: MDHEN and SYDVKM. With 11 bases removed from V and 10 bases from J, the gap between germline ends came to 23 bases. The CDR3 extends over 13 amino acids. The CDR3 sequence: CACLWGPGVGAFF. CDR3 DNA: TGTGCCTGCCTATGGGGCCCAGGGGTTGGAGCTTTCTTT.

The rearrangement uses TRBV6-1 and TRBJ1-1; 8 bases match TRBD1. Trimming cost V 5 bases and J 5 bases; bases outside gene matches: 4. Germline loops: CDR1 MNHNS, CDR2 SASEGT. The CDR3 spans 13 residues. The CDR3 DNA reads as TGTGCCAGCAGTCTCACAGGGGGAACTGAAGCTTTCTTT. Protein sequence: CASSLTGGTEAFF.

This rearrangement joins TRBV7-2 to TRBJ2-7; TRBD2 aligns across 11 bases. Germline lookup yields CDR1 SGHTA and CDR2 FQGNSA. This CDR3 spans 16 amino acids. The ends lost 5 bases at V and 4 bases at J; junction bases unmatched: 10. The DNA for the CDR3 is TGTGCCAGCAGCCAAAACCCGGGACTAGCGGCGTACGAGCAGTACTTC. Protein product: CASSQNPGLAAYEQYF. The variable domain in full, with the rest retrieved from reference TRBV7-2 and TRBJ2-7, is GAGVSQSPSNKVTEKGKDVELRCDPISGHTALYWYRQSLGQGLEFLIYFQGNSAPDKSGLPSDRFSAERTGGSVSTLTIQRTQQEDSAVYLCASSQNPGLAAYEQYFGPGTRLTVT.

This clone has a single count. The chain uses TRBV5-6 and TRBJ2-3; TRBD2 might be the D (6 bases). The CDR3 has 13 residues. CDR1 and CDR2 from the germline V gene are SGHDT and YYEEEE. V gave up 2 bases and J gave up 8 bases, with 12 bases separating them. CDR3 bases: TGTGCCAGCAGCTTTAGTCGGGGAGGTACGCAGTATTTT. Its protein product is CASSFSRGGTQYF.

V usage is TRBV5-1 and J usage is TRBJ1-4, with D unclear. The CDR3 spans 14 residues. V was clipped by 2 bases and J by 5 bases, with 10 bases between them. The germline V gene encodes CDR1 SGHRS and CDR2 YFSETQ. In DNA, the CDR3 is TGCGCCAGCAGCTTAGGATACGAAAATGAAAAACTGTTTTTT. This sequence encodes CASSLGYENEKLFF. The complete variable domain, with remaining parts taken from reference TRBV5-1 and TRBJ1-4, reads KAGVTQTPRYLIKTRGQQVTLSCSPISGHRSVSWYQQTPGQGLQFLFEYFSETQRNKGNFPGRFSGRQFSNSRSEMNVSTLELGDSALYLCASSLGYENEKLFFGSGTQLSVL.

The CDR3 DNA reads TGCGCCAGCAGCTCCGCGAACACCGGGGAGCTGTTTTTT. This sequence encodes CASSSANTGELFF. The rearrangement links TRBV5-1 to TRBJ2-2; the D is unclear. The CDR3 totals 13 residues. With 3 bases removed from V and 0 bases from J, the gap between germline ends came to 3 bases. From germline, CDR1 is SGHRS and CDR2 YFSETQ. The variable domain in full, with the rest retrieved from reference TRBV5-1 and TRBJ2-2, is KAGVTQTPRYLIKTRGQQVTLSCSPISGHRSVSWYQQTPGQGLQFLFEYFSETQRNKGNFPGRFSGRQFSNSRSEMNVSTLELGDSALYLCASSSANTGELFFGEGSRLTVL.

The chain recombines TRBV9 with TRBJ2-5; D call uncertain. The CDR3 is 13 amino acids. Trimming took off 4 bases at V and 2 bases at J, with 9 bases between the two ends. Per the germline V gene, CDR1 is SGDLS and CDR2 is YYNGEE. CDR3 region: CASSPVPQETQYF. Here the CDR3 DNA reads TGTGCCAGCAGCCCCGTTCCTCAAGAGACCCAGTACTTC.

This clone was recorded once. V is TRBV11-2 and J is TRBJ1-2, with D possibly TRBD1 on 5 matching bases. V was trimmed by 4 bases and J by 0 bases, leaving 15 bases between them. The CDR3 spans 16 residues. The germline gives CDR1 SGHAT, CDR2 FQNNGV. The CDR3 sequence is CASSSPGGIANYGYTF. As DNA, the CDR3 is TGTGCCAGCAGCTCCCCGGGGGGTATAGCTAACTATGGCTACACCTTC.

The chain recombines TRBV5-1 with TRBJ2-7; D remains ambiguous. Germline CDR1 and CDR2: SGHRS and YFSETQ. Trimming shortened V by 0 bases and J by 4 bases, and 8 bases separated the two germline ends. The CDR3 length is 13 residues. This chain's CDR3 is CASSLDVFYEQYF. The CDR3 DNA follows: TGCGCCAGCAGCTTGGACGTTTTTTACGAGCAGTACTTC.

This sequence joins TRBV20-1 and TRBJ2-3, with D perhaps TRBD2 (5 bases). Germline CDR1 and CDR2: DFQATT and SNEGSKA (reference sequence). CDR3 length: 11 residues. The ends were cut back, 7 bases at V and 4 bases at J, with 9 bases in the middle. The CDR3 protein is CSERAPDTQYF. CDR3 in DNA: TGCAGTGAGAGGGCCCCAGATACGCAGTATTTT.

This sequence joins TRBV11-3 and TRBJ2-7; 8 positions agree with TRBD2. CDR3 size: 15 residues. Trimming took 5 bases from V and 6 from J; bases not matched to a gene: 12. The germline CDR1 and CDR2 sequences are SGHNT and YENEEA. CDR3 sequence reads: CASSLGGGTNSEQYF. The CDR3 DNA sequence: TGTGCCAGCAGCCTCGGCGGGGGGACCAATAGCGAGCAGTACTTC.

This chain links TRBV30 with TRBJ1-2; the D gene is possibly TRBD1 (5 bases). This CDR3 contains 13 residues. Between the trimmed V and J ends, which lost 3 bases and 1 base, there was a span of 9 bases. Germline assignment: CDR1 GTSNPN and CDR2 SVGIG (reference sequence). The CDR3 coding sequence is TGTGCCTGGAGGGACACTTATAACTATGGCTACACCTTC. As protein: CAWRDTYNYGYTF.

This chain joins TRBV27 and TRBJ2-1; D is ambiguous. This CDR3 has 11 residues. Germline V gene data show CDR1 as MNHEY and CDR2 as SMNVEV (reference sequence). V lost 3 bases to trimming and J lost 14 bases, with 11 bases between them. CDR3 region: CASSFGPWEFF. CDR3 coding DNA: TGTGCCAGCAGTTTCGGACCGTGGGAGTTCTTC.

This chain uses TRBV27 with TRBJ1-1; 7 bases agree with TRBD1. J gave up 6 bases and V 6 bases, and 7 bases lay outside the gene matches. The CDR3 spans 13 residues. The germline V gene has CDR1 MNHEY and CDR2 SMNVEV (reference sequence). The CDR3 region has the DNA TGTGCCAGCAGACCCAGGGGGTACGCTGAAGCTTTCTTT. It codes for CASRPRGYAEAFF.

The chain employs TRBV2 and TRBJ2-3; TRBD2 matches 11 bases. V lost 4 bases and J lost 4; bases outside the gene matches: 13. The germline CDR1 and CDR2 sequences are SNHLY and FYNNEI. The CDR3 extends over 18 amino acids. Here the CDR3 reads CASSAEASGRLESDTQYF. CDR3 bases: TGTGCCAGCAGTGCGGAGGCTAGCGGGAGGTTGGAGTCAGATACGCAGTATTTT.

Written as DNA, the CDR3 is TGCGCCAGCAGCTGGGACTCAGGGGGCGGCTCACCCCTCCACTTT. Translating it yields CASSWDSGGGSPLHF. The chain combines TRBV5-1 with TRBJ1-6, with 8 bases that match TRBD1. CDR1 and CDR2 from the germline V gene are SGHRS and YFSETQ. This CDR3 spans 15 amino acids. Losses at the gene ends were 3 bases for V and 10 bases for J; bases not matched to a gene: 9. The complete variable domain, with remaining parts taken from reference TRBV5-1 and TRBJ1-6, reads KAGVTQTPRYLIKTRGQQVTLSCSPISGHRSVSWYQQTPGQGLQFLFEYFSETQRNKGNFPGRFSGRQFSNSRSEMNVSTLELGDSALYLCASSWDSGGGSPLHFGNGTRLTVT.

The CDR3 protein is CASSLQRNMNTEAFF. The CDR3 DNA sequence: TGCGCCAGCAGCCTACAACGGAACATGAACACTGAAGCTTTCTTT. The chain carries TRBV4-3 and TRBJ1-1; D is undetermined. The germline V and J ends were trimmed by 4 bases and 0 bases, with 12 bases remaining between them. Germline V lookup: CDR1 LGHNA, CDR2 YSLEER. The CDR3 is 15 residues long.

The genes are TRBV5-6 and TRBJ2-2; either TRBD1 or TRBD2 may fit D (6 bases each). V shed 0 bases and J shed 4 bases, with 16 bases lying between them. CDR3 length equals 17 residues. Germline V CDR1 and CDR2: SGHDT, YYEEEE. The CDR3 sequence is CASSLARRGPGTGELFF. The DNA of the CDR3 is TGTGCCAGCAGCTTGGCCCGTCGGGGGCCGGGCACCGGGGAGCTGTTTTTT.

This chain links TRBV4-1 with TRBJ2-7; 9 bases fit TRBD1. With V trimmed by 4 bases and J by 5 bases, 6 bases remained unmatched. CDR1 and CDR2 from the germline V gene are MGHRA and YSYEKL. This CDR3 comprises 14 residues. CDR3 bases: TGCGCCAGCAGCCCTGGGACAGGGCTCGACGAGCAGTACTTC. Translated, it gives CASSPGTGLDEQYF.

The rearrangement joins TRBV7-9 to TRBJ2-3; 7 nucleotides line up with TRBD1. The CDR3 runs to 16 residues. CDR1 is SEHNR, CDR2 FQNEAQ, per germline (reference sequence). V shed 5 bases and J 2 bases; nucleotides not matched to a gene: 10. This chain's CDR3 is CASSPLWGQTTDTQYF. Here the CDR3 DNA reads TGTGCCAGCAGCCCTCTCTGGGGACAGACCACAGATACGCAGTATTTT.

The chain joins TRBV25-1 to TRBJ1-2, with 7 bases fitting TRBD1. CDR1 is MGHDK, CDR2 SYGVNS, per germline. V lost 6 bases, J lost 4 bases, and 2 bases stayed unmatched. The CDR3 extends over 12 amino acids. Written as DNA, the CDR3 is TGTGCCAGCAGACAGGGGACCTATGGCTACACCTTC. Its translation: CASRQGTYGYTF.

This chain connects TRBV29-1 to TRBJ2-5, with D perhaps TRBD1 (5 bases). Germline loops: CDR1 SQVTM, CDR2 ANQGSEA. The CDR3 extends over 12 amino acids. The CDR3 here is CSRLKTVETQYF. DNA for the CDR3: TGCAGTCGACTTAAGACAGTGGAGACCCAGTACTTC.

V usage is TRBV6-6 and J usage is TRBJ2-7; D is possibly TRBD1 (6 bases). Germline loops: CDR1 MNHNY, CDR2 SVGAGI (reference sequence). The CDR3 contains 14 residues. Between the trimmed V and J ends, which lost 0 bases and 3 bases, there was a span of 9 bases. The CDR3 region is CASSYSDRHYEQYF. Here the CDR3 DNA reads TGTGCCAGCAGTTACTCGGACAGACACTACGAGCAGTACTTC.

V usage is TRBV11-3 and J usage is TRBJ2-5, with D tentatively TRBD2 (5 bases). V gave up 6 bases and J gave up 4 bases, with 18 bases separating them. The CDR3 extends over 15 amino acids. In germline, CDR1 is SGHNT, CDR2 YENEEA. CDR3: CASSQGRSTGETQYF. The CDR3 nucleotides read TGTGCCAGCAGTCAAGGGAGATCCACCGGAGAGACCCAGTACTTC.

The chain carries TRBV6-5 and TRBJ1-5, with a tentative D call TRBD1 (5 bases). V lost 6 bases, J lost 3 bases, and 15 bases lay in between. This CDR3 is built from 15 residues. In germline, CDR1 is MNHEY, CDR2 SVGAGI. The CDR3 spells CASRPGRINNQPQHF. The DNA for the CDR3 is TGTGCCAGCAGACCGGGACGTATAAACAATCAGCCCCAGCATTTT.